This TCR beta chain was captured by sequencing in a study of human T cells and chemical hapten exposure. Time point here: healthy volunteer bleed at 2 weeks. From whole blood left unfractionated, total RNA was extracted. CDR1 and CDR2 from the germline V gene are KGHDR and SFDVKD. V was trimmed by 9 bases and J by 6 bases, leaving 9 bases between them. The CDR3 sequence is 11 residues long. One entry per CDR3 protein results from TCRdb running MiXCR on the RACE reads. The repertoire holds over 100,000 distinct CDR3 sequences, with approximately 9.1% as singletons. Many counts were recorded for this clonotype.

The V and J genes are TRBV24-1 and TRBJ2-3; tentative D call: TRBD2 (6 bases). This TCR was recovered from a male donor in good health. Some clones in this sample may be carry-over from other donors' samples. The sample was whole blood. The CDR3 nucleotides read TGTGCCACCGGAGCGGGTGATACGCAGTATTTT. This translates into CATGAGDTQYF.